This T cell receptor beta chain came from a study of OX40 agonist ivuxolimab in advanced cancers. Study as a whole: While on treatment, patients had intravenous ivuxolimab at 0.01 to 10 mg/kg every 2 weeks.

Worth noting for this clone: Antigen: not known.

Whole-study results and caveats: It was also the case that some nonresponders had low normalized T-cell clonal expansion. Average numbers of expanded clones were greater in CD8+ T cells than in CD4+. In the 0.1-3.0 mg/kg groups, partial responders showed among the lowest expansion.

Trimming left V 5 bases short and J 8 bases short, with 10 bases between. CDR3 length: 10 amino acids. CDR1 is GTSNPN, CDR2 SVGIG, per germline (reference sequence). Here immunoSEQ multiplex PCR was the method, and the copy in TCRdb shows in-frame clones only, minus some. In the table there are some 70,000 clones, roughly nine tenths of which are singletons. This specimen consisted of CD4+ or CD8+ T cells sorted from blood, obtained in a trial of the OX40 agonist ivuxolimab. The clonotype originates from an adult with an advanced solid tumor such as melanoma, head and neck, liver or kidney cancer. The chain recombines TRBV30 with TRBJ2-7; the D gene is possibly TRBD1 (6 bases). In DNA, the CDR3 is TGTGCCTGGGGACAGATCAAGCAGTACTTC. Translation gives CAWGQIKQYF.